These 24 T cell receptor beta chains came from one sample sequenced in a study of vaccination effects on CD4 cells after COVID-19. TCRdb's copy holds only in-frame clones and misses some; the assay was immunoSEQ multiplex PCR. The repertoire consists of roughly 46,000 clones, with 65% to 80% occurring once and the leading ten covering around 16%. Sequencing was preceded by expansion of antigen-specific CD4+ T cells with viral peptide pools in the ViraFEST assay. Investigators separated out CD4+ T cells once approximately 11 days of culture had passed. It was two doses of either the BNT162b2 or mRNA-1273 vaccine that participants received. These TCRs' antigens remain unknown. Sequencing used CD4+ T cells from PBMCs cultured with HCoV-OC43 spike peptides, obtained after COVID-19 vaccination. Subset of the sample: HCoV-OC43 spike overlapping peptide pool stimulation. These receptors came from a human donor who received a COVID-19 vaccine.

The gene calls are TRBV5-1 and TRBJ1-2; no reliable D call. The CDR3 sequence is 14 residues long. V lost 3 bases to trimming and J lost 4 bases, with 13 bases between them. Germline assignment: CDR1 SGHRS and CDR2 YFSETQ. The CDR3 protein is CASSSSVLAYGYTF. The CDR3 coding sequence is TGCGCCAGCAGCTCCTCGGTTCTAGCCTATGGCTACACCTTC.

The rearrangement joins TRBV18 to TRBJ2-1; D is possibly TRBD2 (5 bases). CDR1 is KGHSH and CDR2 is LQKENI in the germline V gene. The CDR3 extends over 12 amino acids. Deletions cut 2 bases from V and 14 bases from J, with 13 bases between. CDR3 region: CASSPFGGREFF. The CDR3 DNA reads as TGTGCCAGCTCACCATTCGGAGGTCGTGAGTTCTTC.

The chain has TRBV29-1 and TRBJ2-7; D assignment may be TRBD1 or TRBD2 (5 bases each). CDR3 size: 16 residues. Germline V gene sequence: CDR1 SQVTM, CDR2 ANQGSEA. Trimming shortened V by 4 bases and J by 0 bases, and 19 bases separated the two germline ends. The CDR3 reads CSVGGLRDGSSYEQYF. Here the CDR3 DNA reads TGCAGCGTTGGAGGACTCCGGGACGGTAGCTCCTACGAGCAGTACTTC.

V usage is TRBV7-8 and J usage is TRBJ1-1; D unresolved. Trimming cost V 5 bases and J 7 bases, with 17 bases left between them. This CDR3 has 14 amino acids. Per the germline V gene, CDR1 is SGHVS and CDR2 is FQNEAQ. Written as DNA, the CDR3 is TGTGCCAGCAGCCCCATGAAGGCGGCAGTTGAAGCTTTCTTT. This translates into CASSPMKAAVEAFF.

This chain uses TRBV11-3 with TRBJ2-1; perhaps TRBD2 as D (7 bases). V was clipped by 5 bases and J by 5 bases, with 22 bases between them. The CDR3 extends over 17 amino acids. Germline V gene lookup returns CDR1 SGHNT and CDR2 YENEEA. DNA of the CDR3: TGTGCCAGCAGCCGGGGCAGGGGCGGGGGTCATGACAATGAGCAGTTCTTC. It yields the protein CASSRGRGGGHDNEQFF.

The table lists this clone with a count of one. This rearrangement joins TRBV6-5 to TRBJ2-2, with 10 bases that match TRBD1. Unmatched junction bases numbered 5, after V lost 6 bases and J lost 7 bases. The CDR3 has 14 residues. Germline V lookup: CDR1 MNHEY, CDR2 SVGAGI. The CDR3 DNA sequence: TGTGCCAGCAGAAGACAGGGGGCGCGCGGGGAGCTGTTTTTT. It yields the protein CASRRQGARGELFF.

The gene calls are TRBV25-1 and TRBJ2-1; no clear D. The germline CDR1 and CDR2 sequences are MGHDK and SYGVNS. Trimming cost V 3 bases and J 0 bases, with 18 bases left between them. This CDR3 is 18 amino acids long. The CDR3 here is CASSDKAPSRRSYNEQFF. As DNA, the CDR3 is TGTGCCAGCAGTGACAAAGCCCCTAGTAGACGCTCCTACAATGAGCAGTTCTTC.

V and J are TRBV6-5 and TRBJ2-7, with D unclear. Germline values: CDR1 MNHEY, CDR2 SVGAGI. The germline V and J ends were trimmed by 2 bases and 4 bases, with 12 bases remaining between them. The CDR3 has 14 residues. CDR3 bases: TGTGCCAGCAGTTACAGGCTAGAAAAGTACGAGCAGTACTTC. Translating gives CASSYRLEKYEQYF.

V gene TRBV10-3 combines with J gene TRBJ2-7; 7 positions agree with TRBD1. Germline loops: CDR1 ENHRY, CDR2 SYGVKD. J was trimmed by 3 bases and V by 10 bases; bases with no gene match: 12. This CDR3 contains 14 residues. The CDR3: CATLGTATSYEQYF. The CDR3 coding sequence is TGTGCCACCCTAGGGACAGCTACGAGCTACGAGCAGTACTTC.

The CDR3 DNA sequence: TGTGCCAGCAAGATTACAGGGAGCACTGAAGCTTTCTTT. Amino acids: CASKITGSTEAFF. The chain is built from TRBV28 and TRBJ1-1, with D perhaps matching TRBD1 (6 bases). The germline gives CDR1 MDHEN, CDR2 SYDVKM. This CDR3 has 13 residues. V lost 7 bases to trimming and J lost 4 bases, with 13 bases between them.

This chain uses TRBV28 with TRBJ1-1; no firm D call. The germline gives CDR1 MDHEN, CDR2 SYDVKM. This CDR3 comprises 14 residues. Trimming stripped 7 bases from V and 0 bases from J, with 12 bases between. CDR3 coding DNA: TGTGCCAGCACCCAACCGCCGATGAACACTGAAGCTTTCTTT. This codes for CASTQPPMNTEAFF.

A few counts support this clone. The chain combines TRBV5-4 with TRBJ2-3, with D unclear. The CDR3 consists of 14 residues. With 0 bases removed from V and 3 bases from J, the gap between germline ends came to 8 bases. The germline V gene has CDR1 SGHNT and CDR2 YYREEE (reference sequence). The CDR3 coding sequence is TGTGCCAGCAGCTTGGAAAGAAGGACAGATACGCAGTATTTT. Residues: CASSLERRTDTQYF.

V and J are TRBV3-1 (or the pseudogene TRBV3-2) and TRBJ2-5; the D gene is possibly TRBD2 (6 bases). CDR1 and CDR2 (germline): LGHDT, YNNKEL (reference sequence). The CDR3 is made up of 15 amino acids. V was shortened by 0 bases and J by 7 bases, with 15 bases between the two germline ends. The CDR3 DNA follows: TGTGCCAGCAGCCAAGATCGCGGAGGGGCGGGGACCCAGTACTTC. It translates to CASSQDRGGAGTQYF.

In its sample, this clone was seen a few times. The chain joins TRBV7-9 to TRBJ1-1; D possibly corresponds to TRBD1 (6 bases). The CDR3 runs 15 residues. CDR1 SEHNR and CDR2 FQNEAQ come from the germline V gene (reference sequence). V was cut by 5 bases and J by 4 bases, with 17 bases left in between. The chain's CDR3 is CASSRPEGVGTEAFF. The CDR3 DNA is TGTGCCAGCAGCCGTCCCGAGGGGGTGGGCACTGAAGCTTTCTTT.

This clone has just a few counts. The chain recombines TRBV5-5 with TRBJ2-5; 8 nucleotides line up with TRBD1. CDR3 size: 13 residues. Germline trimming cut 4 bases from V and 4 bases from J; bases unmatched to any gene: 3. Germline V CDR1 and CDR2: SGHKS, YYEKEE (reference sequence). The DNA of the CDR3 is TGTGCCAGCAGCCAGGACAGGGTAGAGACCCAGTACTTC. It encodes CASSQDRVETQYF.

The J gene is TRBJ1-2, the V gene TRBV2, with D unclear. Between the trimmed V and J ends, which lost 3 bases and 0 bases, there was a span of 14 bases. The CDR3 runs 16 residues. The germline V gene encodes CDR1 SNHLY and CDR2 FYNNEI. The CDR3 region has the DNA TGTGCCAGCAGTGATTATGTCAGGACTCCTAACTATGGCTACACCTTC. Amino acids: CASSDYVRTPNYGYTF.

The V call is TRBV6-5, the J call TRBJ2-7, with D unclear. This CDR3 comprises 11 residues. The germline CDR1 and CDR2 sequences are MNHEY and SVGAGI. Trimming shortened V by 8 bases and J by 1 base, and 6 bases separated the two germline ends. This CDR3 is CASLTSYEQYF. CDR3 nucleotide sequence: TGTGCCAGCTTGACTTCCTACGAGCAGTACTTC.

The gene calls are TRBV6-4 and TRBJ1-2; possibly TRBD1 for D (5 bases). The CDR3 runs 12 residues. The V and J ends lost 8 bases and 8 bases respectively, with 15 bases between them. Germline CDR1 reads MRHNA; CDR2 reads SNTAGT. In DNA, the CDR3 is TGTGCCAGCCGGGGGACCCTCGGGGGCTACACCTTC. Translated: CASRGTLGGYTF.

The V gene is TRBV5-1, the J gene TRBJ1-6, with no clear D. From germline, CDR1 is SGHRS and CDR2 YFSETQ. Trimming shortened V by 0 bases and J by 7 bases, and 8 bases separated the two germline ends. This CDR3 is 14 amino acids long. The CDR3 nucleotides are TGCGCCAGCAGCTTGGGGACTTTGAATTCACCCCTCCACTTT. This gives the protein CASSLGTLNSPLHF.

The chain couples TRBV10-1 to TRBJ2-3, with 10 positions matching TRBD1. This CDR3 is 16 amino acids long. Trimming removed 4 bases from V and 8 bases from J; junction bases left unmatched: 12. Germline V gene sequence: CDR1 WNHNN, CDR2 SYGVQD (reference sequence). CDR3 DNA sequence: TGCGCCAGCAGTGGAGGGGGGACAGGGGCCGTTGGTACGCAGTATTTT. Translating it yields CASSGGGTGAVGTQYF.

V usage is TRBV15 and J usage is TRBJ2-7, with D perhaps TRBD1 (6 bases). The CDR3 runs 15 residues. Germline V gene sequence: CDR1 LNHNV, CDR2 YYDKDF (reference sequence). The V end lost 3 bases, the J end lost 2 bases, and 14 bases lay between the germline ends. In DNA form, the CDR3 reads TGTGCCACCAGCAGCTTTAAACAGGGAACCTACGAGCAGTACTTC. Amino acids: CATSSFKQGTYEQYF.

This chain uses TRBV7-9 with TRBJ2-3, with D possibly matching TRBD2 (6 bases). This CDR3 is built from 16 residues. Germline V gene data show CDR1 as SEHNR and CDR2 as FQNEAQ (reference sequence). Trimming pared 5 bases from V and 2 bases from J, leaving 17 bases between. For the CDR3, the DNA is TGTGCCAGCAGCCGTATCGGGGGTACCCTCACAGATACGCAGTATTTT. Translating it yields CASSRIGGTLTDTQYF.

This chain uses TRBV6-1 with TRBJ2-7, with no clear D. V lost 2 bases and J 4 bases, leaving 15 bases between the germline ends. Germline values: CDR1 MNHNS, CDR2 SASEGT. The CDR3 has 15 residues. CDR3 region: CASSERFYGLYEQYF. Written as DNA, the CDR3 is TGTGCCAGCAGTGAAAGGTTTTATGGGCTATACGAGCAGTACTTC.

J is TRBJ1-1 and V is TRBV6-6; 9 bases align to TRBD1. Germline CDR1 MNHNY, CDR2 SVGAGI (reference sequence). The CDR3 is 15 residues long. Trimming cost V 9 bases and J 0 bases; bases outside gene matches: 8. The CDR3: CASTTGGSMNTEAFF. In nucleotides, the CDR3 is TGTGCCAGTACGACAGGGGGGAGCATGAACACTGAAGCTTTCTTT.